This T cell receptor (beta chain) is from a study of response to subunit inactivated influenza vaccine. Study results and limitations: Seasonal influenza vaccination, on each occasion, was suggested by the authors to recruit few new T cells.

With 5 bases removed from V and 3 bases from J, the gap between germline ends came to 12 bases. The germline V gene has CDR1 SGHRS and CDR2 YFSETQ. The CDR3 consists of 13 residues. Concerning this clonotype: The antigen remains unidentified.

TCRdb passed the RT-PCR reads through MiXCR, listing each CDR3 protein once. The table includes more than 200,000 distinct CDR3 sequences, 10% to 15% detected once. The chain recombines TRBV5-1 with TRBJ2-7; the D call may be TRBD1 or TRBD2 (6 bases each). The sample consisted of non-naive T cells sorted from PBMCs, taken less than 15 days before vaccination. This receptor was identified in a man aged 50 or older who received an inactivated influenza vaccine. The CDR3 region has the DNA TGCGCCAGCAGGCGGGACACGGGCTACGAGCAGTACTTC. Translation gives CASRRDTGYEQYF.